This T cell receptor beta chain was found in a study of radiotherapy plus CTLA-4 blockade in lung cancer. This clone was seen only a few times. Produced via immunoSEQ multiplex PCR; TCRdb's table is partial and in-frame only. Here the sample spans about 51,000 clones, about 77% being singletons. The CDR3 runs to 13 residues. The V and J ends lost 8 bases and 0 bases respectively, with 14 bases between them. Germline CDR1 is GTSNPN and CDR2 is SVGIG (reference sequence). V usage is TRBV30 and J usage is TRBJ2-7; D possibly corresponds to TRBD2 (6 bases). Sample: peripheral blood, taken from a patient treated with radiotherapy plus ipilimumab. This sequence originates from a human donor with non-small cell lung cancer whose response to radiotherapy plus ipilimumab could not be evaluated. The DNA for the CDR3 is TGTGCCGTCAGCGGGTGGGACTCCTACGAGCAGTACTTC. Its translation is CAVSGWDSYEQYF.